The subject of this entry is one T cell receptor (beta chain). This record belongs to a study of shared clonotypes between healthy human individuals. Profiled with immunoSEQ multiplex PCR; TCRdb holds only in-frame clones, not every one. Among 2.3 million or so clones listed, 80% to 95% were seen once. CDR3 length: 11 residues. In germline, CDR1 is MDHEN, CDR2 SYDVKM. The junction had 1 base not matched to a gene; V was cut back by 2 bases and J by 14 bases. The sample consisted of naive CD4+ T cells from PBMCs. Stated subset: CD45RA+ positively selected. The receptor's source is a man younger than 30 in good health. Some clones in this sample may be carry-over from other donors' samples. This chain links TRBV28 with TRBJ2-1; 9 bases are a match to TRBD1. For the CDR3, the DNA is TGTGCCAGCAGTTTAGGGACAGGGAAGTTCTTC. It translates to CASSLGTGKFF.